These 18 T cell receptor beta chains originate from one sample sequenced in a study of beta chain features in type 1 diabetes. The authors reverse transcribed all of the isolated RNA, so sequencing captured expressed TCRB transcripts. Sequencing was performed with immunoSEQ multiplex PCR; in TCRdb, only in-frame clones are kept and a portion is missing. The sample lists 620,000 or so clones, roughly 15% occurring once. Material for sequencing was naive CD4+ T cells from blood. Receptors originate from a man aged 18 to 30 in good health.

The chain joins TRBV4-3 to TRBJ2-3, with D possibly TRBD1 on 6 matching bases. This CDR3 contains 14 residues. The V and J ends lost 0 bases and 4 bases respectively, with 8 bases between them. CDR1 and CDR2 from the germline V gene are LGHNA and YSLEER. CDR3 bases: TGCGCCAGCAGCCAAGAGGGGGCCGCAGATACGCAGTATTTT. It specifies CASSQEGAADTQYF.

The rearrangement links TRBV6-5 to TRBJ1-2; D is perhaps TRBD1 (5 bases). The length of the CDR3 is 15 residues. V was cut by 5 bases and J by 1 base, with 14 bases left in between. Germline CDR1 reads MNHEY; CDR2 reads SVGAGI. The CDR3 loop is CASSRGRRINYGYTF. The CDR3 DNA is TGTGCCAGCAGTCGGGGACGGAGGATTAACTATGGCTACACCTTC.

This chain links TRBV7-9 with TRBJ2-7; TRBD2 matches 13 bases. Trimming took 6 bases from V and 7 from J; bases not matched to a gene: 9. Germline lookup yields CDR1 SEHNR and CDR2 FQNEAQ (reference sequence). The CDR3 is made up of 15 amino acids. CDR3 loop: CASSVGLAGVGEQYF. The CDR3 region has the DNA TGTGCCAGCAGTGTTGGACTAGCGGGAGTTGGGGAGCAGTACTTC.

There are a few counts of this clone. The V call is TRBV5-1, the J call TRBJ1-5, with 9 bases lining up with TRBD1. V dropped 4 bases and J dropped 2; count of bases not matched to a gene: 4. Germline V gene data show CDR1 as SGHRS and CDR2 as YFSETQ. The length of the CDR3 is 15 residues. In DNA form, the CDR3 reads TGCGCCAGCAGCCAGGGACAGGGTGGCAATCAGCCCCAGCATTTT. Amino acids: CASSQGQGGNQPQHF.

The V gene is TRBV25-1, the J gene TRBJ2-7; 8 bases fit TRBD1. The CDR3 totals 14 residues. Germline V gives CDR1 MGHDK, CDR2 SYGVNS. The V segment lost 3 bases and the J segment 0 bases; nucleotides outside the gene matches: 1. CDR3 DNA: TGTGCCAGCAGTGAGACAGGGGTCTCCTACGAGCAGTACTTC. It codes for CASSETGVSYEQYF.

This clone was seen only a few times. The CDR3 loop is CASSPSYSYNEQFF. The CDR3 nucleotides read TGTGCCAGCAGCCCCTCTTATTCCTACAATGAGCAGTTCTTC. The rearrangement links TRBV13 to TRBJ2-1; no clear D gene. The CDR3 length is 14 residues. The V gene lost 5 bases and the J gene lost 1 base, with 9 bases spanning the gap. The germline CDR1 and CDR2 sequences are PRHDT and FYEKMQ (reference sequence).

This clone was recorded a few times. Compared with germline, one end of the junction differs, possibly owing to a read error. The CDR3 loop reads CASSLANAGELFF. The DNA for the CDR3 is TGTGCCAGCAGCTTAGCGAACGCCGGGGAGCTGTTTTTT. The V call is TRBV7-9, the J call TRBJ2-2, with D hard to call. The germline gives CDR1 SEHNR, CDR2 FQNEAQ (reference sequence). This CDR3 region has 13 residues.

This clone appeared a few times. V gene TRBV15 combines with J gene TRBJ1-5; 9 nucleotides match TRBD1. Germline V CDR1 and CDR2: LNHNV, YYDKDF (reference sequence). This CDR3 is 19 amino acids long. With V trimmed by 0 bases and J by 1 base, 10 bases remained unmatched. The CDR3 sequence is CATSREGHRGLGSNQPQHF. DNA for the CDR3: TGTGCCACCAGCAGAGAGGGCCACAGGGGGCTTGGGAGCAATCAGCCCCAGCATTTT. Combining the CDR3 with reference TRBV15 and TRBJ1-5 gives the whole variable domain DAMVIQNPRYQVTQFGKPVTLSCSQTLNHNVMYWYQQKSSQAPKLLFHYYDKDFNNEADTPDNFQSRRPNTSFCFLDIRSPGLGDTAMYLCATSREGHRGLGSNQPQHFGDGTRLSIL.

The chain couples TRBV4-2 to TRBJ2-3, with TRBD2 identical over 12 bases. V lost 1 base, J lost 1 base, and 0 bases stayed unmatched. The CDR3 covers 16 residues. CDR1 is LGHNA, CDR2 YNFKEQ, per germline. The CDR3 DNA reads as TGTGCCAGCAGCCAAGGGACTAGCGGGGGCACAGATACGCAGTATTTT. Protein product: CASSQGTSGGTDTQYF.

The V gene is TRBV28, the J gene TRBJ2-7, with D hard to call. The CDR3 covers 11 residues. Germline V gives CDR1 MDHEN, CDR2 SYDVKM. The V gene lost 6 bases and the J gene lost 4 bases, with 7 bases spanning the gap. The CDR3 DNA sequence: TGTGCCAGCAGCCAGAGGTACGAGCAGTACTTC. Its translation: CASSQRYEQYF.

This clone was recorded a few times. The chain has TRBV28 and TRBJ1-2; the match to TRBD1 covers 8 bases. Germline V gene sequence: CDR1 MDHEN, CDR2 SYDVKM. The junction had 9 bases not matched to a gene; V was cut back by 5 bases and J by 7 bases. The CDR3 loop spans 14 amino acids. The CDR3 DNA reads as TGTGCCAGCAGTACCCCCCCAGGGGGCCGTGGCTACACCTTC. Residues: CASSTPPGGRGYTF.

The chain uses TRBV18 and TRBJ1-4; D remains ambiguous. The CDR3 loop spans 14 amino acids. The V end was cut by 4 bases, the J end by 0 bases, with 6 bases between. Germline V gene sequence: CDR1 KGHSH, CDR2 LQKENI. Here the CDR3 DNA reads TGTGCCAGCTCACGACGGGCAACTAATGAAAAACTGTTTTTT. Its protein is CASSRRATNEKLFF. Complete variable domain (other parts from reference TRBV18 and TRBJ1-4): NAGVMQNPRHLVRRRGQEARLRCSPMKGHSHVYWYRQLPEEGLKFMVYLQKENIIDESGMPKERFSAEFPKEGPSILRIQQVVRGDSAAYFCASSRRATNEKLFFGSGTQLSVL.

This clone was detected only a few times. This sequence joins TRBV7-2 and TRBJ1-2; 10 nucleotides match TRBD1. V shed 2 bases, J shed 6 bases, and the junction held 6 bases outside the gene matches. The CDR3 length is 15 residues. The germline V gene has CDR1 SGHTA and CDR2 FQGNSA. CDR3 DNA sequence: TGTGCCAGCAGCTTAAGGGCCGGGACAGGGGATGGCTACACCTTC. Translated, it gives CASSLRAGTGDGYTF.

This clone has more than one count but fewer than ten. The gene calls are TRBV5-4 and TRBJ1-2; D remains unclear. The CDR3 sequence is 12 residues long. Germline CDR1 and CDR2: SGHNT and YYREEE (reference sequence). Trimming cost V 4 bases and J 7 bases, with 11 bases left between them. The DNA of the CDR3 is TGTGCCAGCAGCATAGATAGCCCTGGCTACACCTTC. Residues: CASSIDSPGYTF.

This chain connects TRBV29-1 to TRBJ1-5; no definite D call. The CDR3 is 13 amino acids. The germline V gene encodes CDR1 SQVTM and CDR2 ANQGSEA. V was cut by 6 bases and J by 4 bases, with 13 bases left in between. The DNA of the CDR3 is TGCAGCGTCCTGACGGAGATTAATCAGCCCCAGCATTTT. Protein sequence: CSVLTEINQPQHF.

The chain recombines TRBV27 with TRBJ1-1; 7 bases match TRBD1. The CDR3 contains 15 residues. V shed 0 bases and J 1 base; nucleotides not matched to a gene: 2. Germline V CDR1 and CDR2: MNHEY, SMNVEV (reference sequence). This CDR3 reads CASSLSDRANTEAFF. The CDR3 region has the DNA TGTGCCAGCAGTTTATCTGACAGGGCGAACACTGAAGCTTTCTTT.

CDR3 sequence: CASSDSQVLTEAFF. The CDR3 nucleotides read TGTGCCAGCAGTGACTCTCAGGTCCTCACTGAAGCTTTCTTT. This chain uses TRBV2 with TRBJ1-1; unclear D gene. The V gene's germline CDR1 is SNHLY and CDR2 FYNNEI. The V and J ends lost 3 bases and 4 bases respectively, with 12 bases between them. The CDR3 is 14 amino acids.

CDR3 sequence (DNA): TGCGCCAGCAGCTTGCTCCAGGGAACCTACGAGCAGTACTTC. Amino acids: CASSLLQGTYEQYF. The chain recombines TRBV5-1 with TRBJ2-7, with D perhaps TRBD1 (5 bases). Germline CDR1 and CDR2: SGHRS and YFSETQ. Trimming removed 1 base at V and 2 bases at J, with 10 bases between. The CDR3 spans 14 residues.